The rows below give T cell receptor beta chains drawn from one sample of a study of T-cell memory formation after mild COVID-19. TCRdb re-called the 5' RACE reads through MiXCR, storing one row per CDR3 protein. The data contain 550,000 to 600,000 distinct CDR3 sequences, 15% to 20% of them singletons. Sequenced: PBMCs or a T cell subset sorted from them (not recorded which). All receptors come from an adult woman who had mild COVID-19 (a few samples of this study predate the infection). Cell type and time point are not known. Each CDR3 is given with its conserved first and last residue. Fields, in order: D gene, clone size, J gene, V gene, CDR3 protein, CDR3 DNA. A D gene is named only where the DNA matches it firmly. Clone size is given for some rows only: seen once, a few or many times, or a class if the clone is expanded.

TRBD1 | few | TRBJ2-3 | TRBV7-8 | CASSFRDRGRDTQYF | TGTGCCAGCAGCTTCCGGGACAGGGGTAGAGATACGCAGTATTTT
. | many | TRBJ1-6 | TRBV28 | CASTEGIRPLHF | TGTGCCAGCACCGAAGGGATACGACCCCTCCACTTT
. | few | TRBJ2-5 | TRBV15 | CATSREPRETQYF | TGTGCCACCAGCAGAGAGCCCAGGGAGACCCAGTACTTC
. | few | TRBJ2-1 | TRBV7-6 | CASSLDRLEGGDSYNEQFF | TGTGCCAGCAGCTTAGATCGATTAGAGGGAGGTGACTCCTACAATGAGCAGTTCTTC
TRBD1 | . | TRBJ2-7 | TRBV30 | CAWSDAGQGVYEQYF | TGTGCCTGGAGCGACGCGGGACAGGGGGTATACGAGCAGTACTTC
. | few | TRBJ1-6 | TRBV5-1 | CASSRRTVDNSPLHF | TGCGCCAGCAGCCGTAGGACAGTGGATAATTCACCCCTCCACTTT
. | few | TRBJ1-1 | TRBV12-3/TRBV12-4 | CASRLGKGTEAFF | TGTGCCAGCAGGTTGGGGAAGGGAACTGAAGCTTTCTTT
TRBD1 | . | TRBJ1-5 | TRBV30 | CAWSETGADQPQHF | TGTGCCTGGAGCGAGACAGGGGCGGATCAGCCCCAGCATTTT
. | . | TRBJ2-7 | TRBV30 | CAWSWGVVPYEQYF | TGTGCCTGGAGTTGGGGGGTTGTGCCCTACGAGCAGTACTTC
TRBD1 | . | TRBJ1-4 | TRBV11-2 | CASSLPQTGAREKLFF | TGTGCCAGCAGCTTACCCCAGACAGGGGCGCGAGAAAAACTGTTTTTT
TRBD2 | . | TRBJ2-2 | TRBV20-1 | CSARPGGTSLTGELFF | TGCAGTGCTAGGCCGGGGGGGACTAGTCTCACCGGGGAGCTGTTTTTT
. | few | TRBJ1-1 | TRBV3-1 | CASSQVVGSTEAFF | TGTGCCAGCAGCCAAGTCGTGGGGAGTACTGAAGCTTTCTTT